This T cell receptor beta chain was captured by sequencing in a study of OX40 agonist ivuxolimab in advanced cancers. Sequenced by immunoSEQ multiplex PCR; TCRdb stores in-frame clones only, minus some. This repertoire shows about 93,000 clones, 85% to 95% found once; its top ten account for approximately 2.9%. Points from the study as a whole: Also present in some nonresponders was a low level of normalized T-cell clonal expansion.

CDR1 and CDR2 (germline): SGHVS, FNYEAQ. V gave up 3 bases and J gave up 8 bases, with 7 bases separating them. The CDR3 totals 11 residues. Points on this clone: Its antigen is unknown.

The sample was CD4+ or CD8+ T cells sorted from blood, taken in a trial of the OX40 agonist ivuxolimab. The receptor was isolated from an adult with an advanced solid tumor such as melanoma, head and neck, liver or kidney cancer. V gene TRBV7-6 combines with J gene TRBJ1-2, with D unclear. The CDR3 region is CASSLIGGYTF. The CDR3 region has the DNA TGTGCCAGCAGCTTGATAGGGGGCTACACCTTC.